Included here is one TCR beta chain sequence, with context. This sample is part of a study of shared clonotypes between healthy human individuals. Trimming removed 3 bases from V and 0 bases from J, with 1 base in between. The CDR3 runs 11 residues. CDR1 is DFQATT and CDR2 is SNEGSKA in the germline V gene (reference sequence). Some clones are missing from TCRdb's copy, which holds only in-frame ones; the method was immunoSEQ multiplex PCR. This sample has about a million clones; around three quarters occur once, and the top ten carry roughly 1.5%. This sequence was found in a man in his late teens or twenties in good health. V usage is TRBV20-1 and J usage is TRBJ2-3; no clear D gene. The specimen was memory CD4+ T cells sorted from blood. This sample's subset: CD45RA-negative fraction. CDR3 DNA: TGCAGTGCTAGGAGCACAGATACGCAGTATTTT. Residues: CSARSTDTQYF.